The sequence of this TCR beta chain was determined in a study of T cell responses to AZD1222 COVID-19 vaccine. Generated by immunoSEQ multiplex PCR, the TCRdb table keeps only in-frame clones and is missing some. The sample contains some 110,000 clones, approximately 89% of which appear only once. This CDR3 is 15 amino acids long. Trimming cost V 3 bases and J 7 bases; bases outside gene matches: 9. Per the germline V gene, CDR1 is SGHTA and CDR2 is FQGTGA. Concerning this clone: Its antigen is still unknown.

Study-wide results and limits: Baseline seropositives among AZD1222 recipients totaled only five to seven. Nearly half of spike-specific TCRs reportedly target unmutated variant regions. It should be noted that donors were predominantly white British and more often female, and clonal diversity was possibly underestimated. The span of vaccine-associated CD4 TCRs extended across spike, with dominance at 160-218 and 743-854.

The chain is built from TRBV7-3 and TRBJ2-1; 7 bases are shared with TRBD1. The TCR originated in an adult who received the AZD1222 COVID-19 vaccine. The sample was peripheral blood, taken 28 days after the second AZD1222 dose. The CDR3 region has the DNA TGTGCCAGCAGCTTTAGGGACAGAGCTCGGAATGAGCAGTTCTTC. This translates into CASSFRDRARNEQFF.